This TCR beta chain is drawn from a study of blood T cell repertoires in COVID-19. As for the study in general: Whether acute or convalescent, the COVID-19 samples came from the United States, Italy and Spain.

V lost 4 bases to trimming and J lost 2 bases, with 20 bases between them. Per germline, CDR1 SGHNT and CDR2 YYREEE (reference sequence). The CDR3 is 17 residues long. Authors' processing steps: The assay estimated nucleated cells by amplifying reference gene primers. Sequencing was performed with immunoSEQ multiplex PCR; in TCRdb, only in-frame clones are kept and a portion is missing. That table supplies the V and J calls and clone size; D and trimming were determined from the DNA. The data hold 200,000 to 250,000 clones, with 80% to 90% observed a single time. The study drew participants aged about 18 to 90 years from 24 US areas. Grouping used clinical history reported by participants in a survey and questionnaire.

Source material: PBMCs or T cells enriched from blood (not recorded which). The chain couples TRBV5-4 to TRBJ2-3; D may be TRBD2 (5 bases). The source is a woman in her 30s who had been exposed to COVID-19. The CDR3 nucleotides read TGTGCCAGCAGCAGTGGACTCCCTAATACTTACACAGATACGCAGTATTTT. Amino acids: CASSSGLPNTYTDTQYF.